A selection of T cell receptor beta chains follows, all from one sample in a study of T cell repertoires in cytomegalovirus infection. MiXCR, applied by TCRdb to the reads, yields one record per CDR3 protein. The profile covers about 350,000 distinct CDR3 sequences, with roughly a third appearing a single time and around an eighth taken by the ten largest. Which antigens these TCRs recognize remains unknown. The sequencing here drew on cultured PBMCs, taken from culture after CMV antigen stimulation. These receptors were collected from a human donor in good health (CMV status not recorded). Some clones in this sample may be carry-over from other donors' samples. CDR3s include the opening cysteine and the closing phenylalanine or tryptophan.

TRBJ1-3 TRBV14 13 CASSQDLGNTIYF
TRBJ2-5 TRBV7-2 16 CASSLKFGGIQETQYF
TRBJ2-6 TRBV28 15 CASRSLGAGANVLTF
TRBJ2-3 TRBV4-3 15 CASSQDRGIGDTQYF
TRBJ1-6 TRBV28 21 CASTSPRGTGGAWGKNSPLHF
TRBJ1-5 TRBV29-1 13 CSVGGRGNQPQHF
TRBJ2-7 TRBV5-1 15 CASSLVPSGGLEQYF
TRBJ2-1 TRBV7-2 16 CASSPRGTVSYNEQFF
TRBJ2-5 TRBV2 12 CARGLAGETQYF
TRBJ2-4 TRBV7-2 17 CASSPRQFPLAKNIQYF
TRBJ2-1 TRBV7-8 17 CASSPAEGLAGGNEQFF